Shown below are 17 T cell receptor beta chains from a single sample sequenced in a study of PD-1 blockade in classical Hodgkin lymphoma. Sequencing used immunoSEQ multiplex PCR; TCRdb keeps in-frame clones, though not all of them. Among roughly 81,000 clones listed, around nine tenths were seen once. Every patient relapsed after autologous stem cell transplantation, and brentuximab vedotin exposure varied. The material was peripheral blood mononuclear cells (PBMCs), obtained before the second cycle of nivolumab. The receptors here all came from a human donor with classical Hodgkin lymphoma.

This chain uses TRBV30 with TRBJ1-4, with 8 positions matching TRBD1. CDR3 length: 15 residues. The J segment lost 8 bases and the V segment lost 2 bases, leaving 10 bases of the junction unmatched. CDR1 and CDR2 (germline): GTSNPN, SVGIG (reference sequence). For the CDR3, the DNA is TGTGCCTGGAGTCGTTCGGACAGGGCCGGCGAAAAACTGTTTTTT. Translating it yields CAWSRSDRAGEKLFF. Full variable domain (remainder filled in from reference TRBV30 and TRBJ1-4): SQTIHQWPATLVQPVGSPLSLECTVEGTSNPNLYWYRQAAGRGLQLLFYSVGIGQISSEVPQNLSASRPQDRQFILSSKKLLLSDSGFYLCAWSRSDRAGEKLFFGSGTQLSVL.

This clone was seen at least ten times. The rearrangement uses TRBV19 and TRBJ2-7, with no clear D. Germline CDR1 is LNHDA and CDR2 is SQIVND (reference sequence). Trimming stripped 4 bases from V and 0 bases from J, with 4 bases between. The CDR3 length is 12 residues. CDR3: CASSTYSYEQYF. The CDR3, as DNA: TGTGCCAGTAGTACCTACTCCTACGAGCAGTACTTC.

Written as DNA, the CDR3 is TGCGCCAGCAAGGCTAGCGGCACTAACTCCTACGAGCAGTACTTC. This encodes CASKASGTNSYEQYF. V is TRBV5-1 and J is TRBJ2-7; 7 bases are shared with TRBD2. This CDR3 has 15 amino acids. With V trimmed by 6 bases and J by 0 bases, 9 bases remained unmatched. The germline V gene has CDR1 SGHRS and CDR2 YFSETQ.

V and J are TRBV19 and TRBJ2-7, with TRBD2 identical over 14 bases. The J segment lost 12 bases and the V segment lost 7 bases, leaving 8 bases of the junction unmatched. This CDR3 is 13 amino acids long. The germline V gene encodes CDR1 LNHDA and CDR2 SQIVND (reference sequence). DNA of the CDR3: TGTGCCAGTAAGGGACTAGCGGGAGATTTTGTGTACTTC. This sequence encodes CASKGLAGDFVYF.

The chain is built from TRBV28 and TRBJ1-1; maybe TRBD1 (6 bases). The V gene lost 3 bases and the J gene lost 7 bases, with 12 bases spanning the gap. Germline CDR1 is MDHEN and CDR2 is SYDVKM. The CDR3 spans 13 residues. This CDR3 is CASSFRGASEAFF. The CDR3 DNA follows: TGTGCCAGCAGTTTTCGGGGGGCTAGTGAAGCTTTCTTT.

V and J are TRBV4-2 and TRBJ1-5; the D gene is possibly TRBD1 (5 bases). V lost 0 bases and J 0 bases, leaving 15 bases between the germline ends. Germline V lookup: CDR1 LGHNA, CDR2 YNFKEQ. The CDR3 extends over 18 amino acids. DNA of the CDR3: TGTGCCAGCAGCCAAGAGGCGGAGACAGTTTATAGCAATCAGCCCCAGCATTTT. It specifies CASSQEAETVYSNQPQHF.

The chain employs TRBV5-1 and TRBJ2-1; 9 bases are shared with TRBD2. Germline values: CDR1 SGHRS, CDR2 YFSETQ. The CDR3 runs to 16 residues. The V and J ends lost 4 bases and 5 bases, in that order; junction bases with no gene match: 10. The CDR3, as DNA: TGCGCCAGCAGCAACAAAGCGGGAGGAGTCGACAATGAGCAGTTCTTC. Translation: CASSNKAGGVDNEQFF.

The CDR3 region is CASSPQQGHIINQPQHF. The DNA of the CDR3 is TGTGCCAGCAGTCCGCAACAGGGCCATATTATCAATCAGCCCCAGCATTTT. This chain connects TRBV27 to TRBJ1-5, with D tentatively TRBD1 (6 bases). This CDR3 is built from 17 residues. The germline gives CDR1 MNHEY, CDR2 SMNVEV (reference sequence). V was pared by 5 bases and J by 3 bases, with 20 bases between.

This clone was observed a single time. The chain recombines TRBV10-3 with TRBJ2-1, with 11 bases fitting TRBD2. J gave up 4 bases and V 3 bases, and 8 bases lay outside the gene matches. Germline loops: CDR1 ENHRY, CDR2 SYGVKD. The CDR3 is made up of 17 amino acids. DNA for the CDR3: TGTGCCATCAGTGAATCGTCACTAGCGGGAGTGTACAATGAGCAGTTCTTC. Translation: CAISESSLAGVYNEQFF.

The chain joins TRBV25-1 to TRBJ2-7; 9 bases align to TRBD1. Germline CDR1 MGHDK, CDR2 SYGVNS. This CDR3 contains 14 residues. V gave up 7 bases and J gave up 2 bases; unmatched junction bases: 6. As DNA, the CDR3 is TGTGCCAGCACCCTGGACAGGGGACCCTACGAGCAGTACTTC. Protein product: CASTLDRGPYEQYF.

The chain couples TRBV15 to TRBJ2-1, with D hard to call. The CDR3 consists of 12 residues. Trimming removed 4 bases at V and 16 bases at J, with 17 bases between. Germline V lookup: CDR1 LNHNV, CDR2 YYDKDF (reference sequence). In nucleotides, the CDR3 is TGTGCCACCAGCACCCCGGAGACACCAAAATTCTTC. Its protein product is CATSTPETPKFF.

The rearrangement uses TRBV5-5 and TRBJ2-1, with D possibly matching TRBD1 (6 bases). Germline CDR1 SGHKS, CDR2 YYEKEE (reference sequence). The CDR3 spans 13 residues. V shed 4 bases and J shed 7 bases, with 12 bases lying between them. CDR3 loop: CASSPQGWNEQFF. The CDR3 DNA follows: TGTGCCAGCAGCCCGCAGGGGTGGAATGAGCAGTTCTTC.

This chain connects TRBV7-8 to TRBJ2-6; 7 bases agree with TRBD1. Germline lookup yields CDR1 SGHVS and CDR2 FQNEAQ. Trimming removed 4 bases from V and 2 bases from J; junction bases left unmatched: 11. CDR3 length: 18 residues. The CDR3 is CASSYPEEGAPGANVLTF. CDR3 bases: TGTGCCAGCAGCTATCCGGAAGAGGGGGCGCCTGGGGCCAACGTCCTGACTTTC.

This clone has only a few counts. The V call is TRBV2, the J call TRBJ1-5, with 7 nucleotides matching TRBD1. CDR3 length equals 15 residues. Germline CDR1 is SNHLY and CDR2 is FYNNEI. V shed 2 bases, J shed 1 base, and the junction held 2 bases outside the gene matches. Here the CDR3 reads CASSEQGVSNQPQHF. The CDR3 DNA reads as TGTGCCAGCAGTGAACAGGGGGTAAGCAATCAGCCCCAGCATTTT.

V and J are TRBV5-4 and TRBJ2-2; D is unresolved. Germline assignment: CDR1 SGHNT and CDR2 YYREEE (reference sequence). The CDR3 length is 13 residues. With 2 bases removed from V and 6 bases from J, the gap between germline ends came to 8 bases. The CDR3: CASSLTAAGELFF. The CDR3 DNA follows: TGTGCCAGCAGCTTAACAGCTGCCGGGGAGCTGTTTTTT.

The chain is built from TRBV7-3 and TRBJ2-1; D remains ambiguous. CDR1 is SGHTA and CDR2 is FQGTGA in the germline V gene. The CDR3 covers 12 residues. Trimming took 1 base from V and 5 from J, leaving 3 bases between them. In nucleotides, the CDR3 is TGTGCCAGCAGCTTAAGTAACAATGAGCAGTTCTTC. Protein sequence: CASSLSNNEQFF.

V and J are TRBV27 and TRBJ2-3, with D unclear. The CDR3 has 13 residues. The V end lost 3 bases, the J end lost 6 bases, and 10 bases lay between the germline ends. Germline CDR1 reads MNHEY; CDR2 reads SMNVEV (reference sequence). The CDR3 coding sequence is TGTGCCAGCAGTTTCTATACCACGGATACGCAGTATTTT. Translating it yields CASSFYTTDTQYF.